The T cell receptor beta chain described here comes from a study of blood T cell repertoires in COVID-19. Study overall: Sites in the United States, Italy and Spain provided acute and convalescent COVID-19 samples.

Sequencing was performed with immunoSEQ multiplex PCR; in TCRdb, only in-frame clones are kept and a portion is missing. The sample has nearly 350,000 clones; about 90% are singletons. Germline assignment: CDR1 MNHEY and CDR2 SMNVEV (reference sequence). V lost 6 bases and J 7 bases, leaving 21 bases between the germline ends. This CDR3 is 15 amino acids long. This TCR derives from a woman in her 70s with COVID-19, enrolled during active disease. The sample was peripheral blood. The rearrangement joins TRBV27 to TRBJ1-2, with D perhaps TRBD1 (5 bases). CDR3 coding DNA: TGTGCCAGCAGCCCTTCTGCAGGGATGGTGATTGGCTACACCTTC. Translating it yields CASSPSAGMVIGYTF.